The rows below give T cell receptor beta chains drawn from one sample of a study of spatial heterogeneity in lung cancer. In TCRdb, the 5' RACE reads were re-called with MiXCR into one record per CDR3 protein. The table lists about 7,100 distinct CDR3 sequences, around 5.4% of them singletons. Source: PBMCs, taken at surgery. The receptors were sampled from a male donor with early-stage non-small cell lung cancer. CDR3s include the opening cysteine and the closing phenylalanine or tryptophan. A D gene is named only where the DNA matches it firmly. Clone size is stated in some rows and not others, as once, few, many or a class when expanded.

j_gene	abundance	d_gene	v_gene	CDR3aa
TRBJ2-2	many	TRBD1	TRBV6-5	CASSYSMPGGVGTGELFF
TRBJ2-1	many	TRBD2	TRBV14	CASSQDPSGRTFF
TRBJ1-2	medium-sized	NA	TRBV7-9	CASSPSSRVDGYTF
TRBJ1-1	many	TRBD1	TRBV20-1	CSAARDRATEAFF
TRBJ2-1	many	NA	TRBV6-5	CASSYRNYNEQFF
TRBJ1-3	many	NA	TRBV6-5	CASSPVWGAGNTIYF
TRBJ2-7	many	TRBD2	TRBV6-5	CASSYSSGGRYEQYF
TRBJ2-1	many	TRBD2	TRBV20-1	CSASIAGGPNEQFF
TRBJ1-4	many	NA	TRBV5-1	CASSLVGPNEKLFF
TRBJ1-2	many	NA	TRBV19	CASSFFFGVGYGYTF
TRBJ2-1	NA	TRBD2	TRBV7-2	CASSFRGRGEQFF
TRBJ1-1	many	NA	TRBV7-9	CASSLAGPEAFF
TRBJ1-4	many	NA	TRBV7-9	CASSLGTFNEKLFF
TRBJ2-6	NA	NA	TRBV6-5	CASSREGGSGGNVLTF
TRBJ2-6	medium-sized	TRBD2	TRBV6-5	CASSREGGSGANVLTF
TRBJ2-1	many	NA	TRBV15	CATSREWGYEQFF
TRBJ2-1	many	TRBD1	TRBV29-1	CSEGQGPYNEQFF
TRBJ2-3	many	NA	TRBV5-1	CASSLGYPRTDTQYF
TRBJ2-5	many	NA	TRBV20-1	CSARDLGETQYF
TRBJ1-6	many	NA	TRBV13	CASSSRERNSPLHF
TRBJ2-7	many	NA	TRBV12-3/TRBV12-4	CASNEGASYEQYF
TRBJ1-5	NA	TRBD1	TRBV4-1	CASSQNRGIRNQPQHF
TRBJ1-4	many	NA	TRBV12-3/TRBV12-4	CASSLGYEKLFF
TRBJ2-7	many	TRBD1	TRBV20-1	CSATPGQGPEEQYF
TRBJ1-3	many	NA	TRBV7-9	CASSHGWAGNTIYF
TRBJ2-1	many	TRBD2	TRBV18	CASSPAAGVRTEQFF
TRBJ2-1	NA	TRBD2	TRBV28	CASSLFQVWEGNEQFF
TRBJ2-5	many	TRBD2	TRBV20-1	CSARAGTSGGTQYF
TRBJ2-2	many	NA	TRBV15	CATSGSANTGELFF
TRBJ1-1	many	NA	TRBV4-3	CASSQDLGDTEAFF
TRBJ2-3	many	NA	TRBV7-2	CASSRQSTSSTDTQYF
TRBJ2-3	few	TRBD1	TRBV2	CASGQGFTDTQYF
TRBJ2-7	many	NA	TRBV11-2	CASSTQTRIYEQYF
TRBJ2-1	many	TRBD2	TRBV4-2	CASSQDGGGGSNEQFF
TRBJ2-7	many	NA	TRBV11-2	CASSLEKRGVYEQYF
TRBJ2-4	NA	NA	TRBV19	CASPNRRRVPAKNIQYF
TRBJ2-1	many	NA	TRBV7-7	CASSSGDFGNEQFF
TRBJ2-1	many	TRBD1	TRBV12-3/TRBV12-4	CASSRRQGRDNEQFF
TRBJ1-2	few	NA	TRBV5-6	CASSSPWDPLCTF
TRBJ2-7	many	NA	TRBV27	CASSSLRTYEQYF
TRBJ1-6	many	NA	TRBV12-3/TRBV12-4	CASSPSGTLNSPLHF
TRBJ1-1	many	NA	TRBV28	CASRPELSLNTEAFF
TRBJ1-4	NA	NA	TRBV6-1	CASRGVPLNEKLFF
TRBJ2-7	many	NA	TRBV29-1	CSVEVRADEQYF
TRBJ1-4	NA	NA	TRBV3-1	CASSQVGRAGEKLFF
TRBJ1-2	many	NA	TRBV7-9	CASSARGARGRRNYGYTF
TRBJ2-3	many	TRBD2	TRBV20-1	CSASRLAGGSKTDTQYF
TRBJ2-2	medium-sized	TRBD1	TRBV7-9	CASSADRGRGTGELFF
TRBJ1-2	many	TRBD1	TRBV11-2	CASSPPTGYGYTF